This T cell receptor (beta chain) was sequenced during a study of T cells in localized non-small cell lung cancer. Study-wide findings and caveats: Among the top 100 tumor clones, a median 57 appeared in adjacent lung. Adjacent uninvolved lung tissue had the highest T cell clonality, exceeding tumor.

Produced via immunoSEQ multiplex PCR; TCRdb's table is partial and in-frame only. The table includes tens of thousands of clones, about 87% detected once. CDR1 and CDR2 (germline): MDHEN, SYDVKM. This CDR3 contains 11 residues. As regards this clone: Its antigen is undetermined. Sequence at one end of the junction differs from germline and may be a read error.

The clonotype originates from a woman aged 40-69 years with stage I lung adenocarcinoma. Sequencing was performed on peripheral blood, taken before any cancer treatment. This chain uses TRBV28 with TRBJ1-4, with 8 bases matching TRBD1. The DNA for the CDR3 is TGTGCCAGCAGCCGGGACAGGCTTCCAGTTTTT. It specifies CASSRDRLPVF.